One sample yielded the 2 T cell receptor beta chains listed below, sequenced in a study of blood T cell repertoires in COVID-19. Some clones are missing from TCRdb's copy, which holds only in-frame ones; the method was immunoSEQ multiplex PCR. The sample includes about 180,000 clones, roughly 87% of them seen just once. Sequences were obtained from peripheral blood. These receptors all come from a woman in her 70s with COVID-19, enrolled during active disease.

This chain connects TRBV18 to TRBJ1-4; 10 nucleotides match TRBD1. Germline CDR1 KGHSH, CDR2 LQKENI. The CDR3 runs 14 residues. With 5 bases clipped from V and 6 bases from J, the junction kept 3 bases outside the gene matches. The CDR3 DNA sequence: TGTGCCAGCTCATCCGGGACAGGGGATGAAAAACTGTTTTTT. It encodes CASSSGTGDEKLFF.

This clone was counted a single time. The rearrangement uses TRBV7-2 and TRBJ2-2; 7 bases agree with TRBD2. J gave up 3 bases and V 3 bases, and 4 bases lay outside the gene matches. There are 15 residues in the CDR3. Germline loops: CDR1 SGHTA, CDR2 FQGNSA. CDR3 protein: CASSFAGADTGELFF. In nucleotides, the CDR3 is TGTGCCAGCAGCTTTGCGGGAGCGGACACCGGGGAGCTGTTTTTT.